The sequence of this TCR beta chain was determined in a study of control samples from healthy donors and cancer patients. Germline values: CDR1 SNHLY, CDR2 FYNNEI. V was clipped by 2 bases and J by 5 bases, with 12 bases between them. There are 14 residues in the CDR3. The data were produced by immunoSEQ multiplex PCR, yet TCRdb's version contains in-frame clones alone and is incomplete. The table records 150,000 or so clones, 85% to 95% of them present only once. V gene TRBV2 combines with J gene TRBJ2-5; D remains unclear. This clonotype originated in a woman aged 55 to 70 in good health. Sequencing was carried out using blood. CDR3 amino acids: CASSEPDARETQYF. DNA for the CDR3: TGTGCCAGCAGTGAACCGGACGCACGGGAGACCCAGTACTTC.